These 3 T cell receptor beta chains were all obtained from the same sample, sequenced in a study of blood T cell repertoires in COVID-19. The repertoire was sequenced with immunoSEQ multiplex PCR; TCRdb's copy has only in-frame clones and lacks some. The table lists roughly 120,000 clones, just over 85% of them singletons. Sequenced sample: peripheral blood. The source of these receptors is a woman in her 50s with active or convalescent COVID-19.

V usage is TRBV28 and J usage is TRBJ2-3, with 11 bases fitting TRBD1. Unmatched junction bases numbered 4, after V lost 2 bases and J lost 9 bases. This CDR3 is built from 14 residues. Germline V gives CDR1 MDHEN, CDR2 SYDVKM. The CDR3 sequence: CASSLGTGGSTQYF. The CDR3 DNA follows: TGTGCCAGCAGTTTAGGGACAGGGGGGTCGACGCAGTATTTT.

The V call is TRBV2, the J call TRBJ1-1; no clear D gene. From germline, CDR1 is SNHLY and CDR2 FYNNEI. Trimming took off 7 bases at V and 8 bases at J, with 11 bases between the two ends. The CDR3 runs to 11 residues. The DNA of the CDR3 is TGTGCCAGCAAGATGGCGGCGGAAGCTTTCTTT. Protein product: CASKMAAEAFF.

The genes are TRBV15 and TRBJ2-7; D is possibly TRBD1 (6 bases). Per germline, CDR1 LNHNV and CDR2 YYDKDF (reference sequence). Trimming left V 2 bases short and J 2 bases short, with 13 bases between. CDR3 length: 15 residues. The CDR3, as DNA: TGTGCCACCAGCAGAAACCGGGACATAGCCTACGAGCAGTACTTC. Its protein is CATSRNRDIAYEQYF.